What follows are 28 T cell receptor beta chains derived from one specimen sequenced in a study of cytomegalovirus exposure and HLA in healthy donors. With 60 Vbeta and 13 Jbeta primers, the PCR was carried out. Assay: immunoSEQ multiplex PCR; the TCRdb copy retains only in-frame clones and omits some. In the table there are 180,000 or so clones, over 60% of which are singletons. Sequenced sample: PBMCs. Receptors originate from a man between 18 and 35 years old in good health and CMV-seronegative.

This chain uses TRBV28 with TRBJ2-1, with D maybe TRBD1 (5 bases). Germline lookup yields CDR1 MDHEN and CDR2 SYDVKM. The CDR3 sequence is 14 residues long. The V end was cut by 2 bases, the J end by 8 bases, with 13 bases between. The CDR3 DNA follows: TGTGCCAGCAGTTTAGTCAGGGTTGGCGATGAGCAGTTCTTC. It codes for CASSLVRVGDEQFF.

This chain joins TRBV5-1 and TRBJ2-3; D possibly corresponds to TRBD2 (6 bases). Trimming removed 4 bases from V and 1 base from J, with 16 bases in between. Germline assignment: CDR1 SGHRS and CDR2 YFSETQ. CDR3 length equals 16 residues. DNA of the CDR3: TGCGCCAGCAGCCCCGGGGGTAGTTGGGGCACAGATACGCAGTATTTT. Translated: CASSPGGSWGTDTQYF.

The chain couples TRBV14 to TRBJ1-1; TRBD1 matches at 8 bases. Per the germline V gene, CDR1 is SGHDN and CDR2 is FVKESK. The CDR3 loop spans 21 amino acids. Trimming cost V 0 bases and J 6 bases; bases outside gene matches: 24. CDR3: CASSQDILGGQAGGSGAEAFF. The CDR3 coding sequence is TGTGCCAGCAGCCAAGATATATTGGGGGGACAGGCTGGGGGTTCTGGCGCTGAAGCTTTCTTT. Together with reference TRBV14 and TRBJ1-1, the CDR3 gives the full variable domain: EAGVTQFPSHSVIEKGQTVTLRCDPISGHDNLYWYRRVMGKEIKFLLHFVKESKQDESGMPNNRFLAERTGGTYSTLKVQPAELEDSGVYFCASSQDILGGQAGGSGAEAFFGQGTRLTVV.

V usage is TRBV29-1 and J usage is TRBJ1-1, with 10 nucleotides matching TRBD1. Germline-derived CDR1 and CDR2 are SQVTM and ANQGSEA. Unmatched junction bases numbered 4, after V lost 8 bases and J lost 1 base. The length of the CDR3 is 13 residues. The CDR3 is CSCWDRGNTEAFF. The CDR3 DNA reads as TGCAGCTGTTGGGACAGGGGGAACACTGAAGCTTTCTTT. Together with reference TRBV29-1 and TRBJ1-1, the CDR3 gives the full variable domain: SAVISQKPSRDICQRGTSLTIQCQVDSQVTMMFWYRQQPGQSLTLIATANQGSEATYESGFVIDKFPISRPNLTFSTLTVSNMSPEDSSIYLCSCWDRGNTEAFFGQGTRLTVV.

The chain joins TRBV14 to TRBJ2-7; TRBD1 is a possible D gene (5 bases). CDR1 is SGHDN, CDR2 FVKESK, per germline. The germline V and J ends were trimmed by 2 bases and 0 bases, with 20 bases remaining between them. This CDR3 spans 18 amino acids. CDR3 sequence reads: CASSQPPLGHTSSYEQYF. The CDR3 coding sequence is TGTGCCAGCAGCCAACCCCCTCTCGGACACACGAGCTCCTACGAGCAGTACTTC.

The chain is built from TRBV2 and TRBJ2-5, with 11 bases that match TRBD1. The J call could be wrong; TRBJ2-7 is a better fit for the DNA end. Germline V gene data show CDR1 as SNHLY and CDR2 as FYNNEI. There are 13 residues in the CDR3. The DNA of the CDR3 is TGTGCCACACTGGACAGGGGGCCCTACGAGCAGTACTTC. Amino acids: CATLDRGPYEQYF.

The gene calls are TRBV5-1 and TRBJ1-2; the D gene is possibly TRBD1 (5 bases). Germline loops: CDR1 SGHRS, CDR2 YFSETQ. Trimming removed 3 bases at V and 8 bases at J, with 11 bases between. There are 12 residues in the CDR3. CDR3 sequence (DNA): TGCGCCAGCAGCTCAAACGGGGGGGGCTACACCTTC. Its protein is CASSSNGGGYTF.

V usage is TRBV5-6 and J usage is TRBJ2-5; D is perhaps TRBD1 (6 bases). TRBJ2-7 matches the DNA end more closely, so the J call is doubtful. The CDR3 totals 14 residues. CDR1 is SGHDT, CDR2 YYEEEE, per germline. In DNA form, the CDR3 reads TGTGCCAGCAGCCCTAACGGACAGATCTACGAGCAGTACTTC. Amino acid sequence: CASSPNGQIYEQYF.

This rearrangement joins TRBV9 to TRBJ2-1; a weak D match, TRBD2 (5 bases). The CDR3 has 16 residues. Germline V gene data show CDR1 as SGDLS and CDR2 as YYNGEE. V was clipped by 0 bases and J by 9 bases, with 19 bases between them. The CDR3 coding sequence is TGTGCCAGCAGCGTAGGAAGCGGTCCGGCTTTAGGTGAGCAGTTCTTC. Its translation: CASSVGSGPALGEQFF.

The chain links TRBV15 to TRBJ2-3; a weak D match, TRBD1 (6 bases). This CDR3 is 15 amino acids long. Germline CDR1 LNHNV, CDR2 YYDKDF (reference sequence). Trimming cost V 1 base and J 0 bases, with 8 bases left between them. DNA for the CDR3: TGTGCCACCAGCAGAGTCCAGGGGAGCACAGATACGCAGTATTTT. Protein: CATSRVQGSTDTQYF.

The V gene is TRBV6-1, the J gene TRBJ1-6, with D tentatively TRBD1 (5 bases). The length of the CDR3 is 15 residues. The ends were cut back, 2 bases at V and 10 bases at J, with 15 bases in the middle. The germline V gene has CDR1 MNHNS and CDR2 SASEGT. The CDR3 DNA follows: TGTGCCAGCAGTGAAAGTCCCAGGGAGGGATCACCCCTCCACTTT. It encodes CASSESPREGSPLHF.

The chain couples TRBV6-5 to TRBJ1-1, with D possibly matching TRBD1 (6 bases). CDR1 MNHEY and CDR2 SVGAGI come from the germline V gene. The germline V and J ends were trimmed by 2 bases and 4 bases, with 8 bases remaining between them. There are 13 residues in the CDR3. CDR3: CASSYTGSTEAFF. The CDR3 bases are TGTGCCAGCAGTTACACAGGGTCCACTGAAGCTTTCTTT.

The V and J genes are TRBV18 and TRBJ1-4; TRBD1 matches 8 bases. The CDR3 runs to 15 residues. Trimming took 1 base from V and 8 from J; bases not matched to a gene: 6. CDR1 is KGHSH, CDR2 LQKENI, per germline. CDR3 in DNA: TGTGCCAGCTCACCACTGGACAGGGCTTTGGAAAAACTGTTTTTT. Amino acids: CASSPLDRALEKLFF. The entire variable domain, with the rest obtained from reference TRBV18 and TRBJ1-4, is as follows: NAGVMQNPRHLVRRRGQEARLRCSPMKGHSHVYWYRQLPEEGLKFMVYLQKENIIDESGMPKERFSAEFPKEGPSILRIQQVVRGDSAAYFCASSPLDRALEKLFFGSGTQLSVL.

The V and J genes are TRBV7-8 and TRBJ1-5; 8 bases fit TRBD1. The germline gives CDR1 SGHVS, CDR2 FQNEAQ. The CDR3 runs to 16 residues. Trimming at V came to 5 bases and at J to 1 base, leaving 7 bases not matched to a gene. The CDR3 region has the DNA TGTGCCAGCAGCATAACCCGGGACAGGAGCAATCAGCCCCAGCATTTT. Translated, it gives CASSITRDRSNQPQHF.

This clone has more than one count but fewer than ten. The CDR3 DNA reads TGTGCCAGCAGCATTAGCGGGAGCTTGTCGTACGAGCAGTACTTC. This codes for CASSISGSLSYEQYF. The rearrangement uses TRBV7-9 and TRBJ2-7, with 9 bases identical to TRBD2. In germline, CDR1 is SEHNR, CDR2 FQNEAQ (reference sequence). V lost 5 bases to trimming and J lost 4 bases; unmatched junction nucleotides: 9. The CDR3 contains 15 residues.

The chain recombines TRBV5-6 with TRBJ2-7; D possibly corresponds to TRBD1 (7 bases). In germline, CDR1 is SGHDT, CDR2 YYEEEE. The V gene lost 0 bases and the J gene lost 6 bases, with 22 bases spanning the gap. CDR3 length: 17 amino acids. CDR3 in amino acids: CASSLAVAGTQGFEQYF. The CDR3 DNA is TGTGCCAGCAGCTTGGCCGTCGCGGGAACACAGGGGTTCGAGCAGTACTTC.

The chain joins TRBV7-9 to TRBJ1-5; 7 positions agree with TRBD1. The CDR3 is 15 residues long. The germline CDR1 and CDR2 sequences are SEHNR and FQNEAQ (reference sequence). J was trimmed by 0 bases and V by 5 bases; bases with no gene match: 4. CDR3 DNA sequence: TGTGCCAGCAGCGGCGGGACAGCTAGCAATCAGCCCCAGCATTTT. It specifies CASSGGTASNQPQHF.

This clone was picked up a small number of times. The chain links TRBV5-4 to TRBJ2-1, with 10 bases that match TRBD1. The length of the CDR3 is 17 residues. Germline values: CDR1 SGHNT, CDR2 YYREEE (reference sequence). Trimming removed 1 base from V and 3 bases from J; junction bases left unmatched: 7. CDR3 sequence reads: CASSLLTGTGDYNEQFF. CDR3 DNA sequence: TGTGCCAGCAGCTTGCTAACCGGGACAGGGGACTACAATGAGCAGTTCTTC.

This clone was observed a few times. This chain links TRBV4-1 with TRBJ2-1, with unresolved D. Germline V gives CDR1 MGHRA, CDR2 YSYEKL. The V and J ends lost 5 bases and 8 bases respectively, with 7 bases between them. The CDR3 spans 11 residues. The CDR3 nucleotides read TGCGCCAGCAGCACGGTCCATGAGCAGTTCTTC. This gives the protein CASSTVHEQFF.

This clone was detected only a few times. The J gene is TRBJ2-3, the V gene TRBV10-3; 9 positions agree with TRBD1. The germline V gene has CDR1 ENHRY and CDR2 SYGVKD. The CDR3 length is 18 residues. The V gene end was trimmed by 0 bases and the J gene end by 1 base; junction bases not matched to a gene: 8. The CDR3 coding sequence is TGTGCCATCAGTGAGTCTATGGGCCGGGACAGGGGCACAGATACGCAGTATTTT. As protein: CAISESMGRDRGTDTQYF.

The V gene is TRBV19, the J gene TRBJ2-7; D might be TRBD1 (7 bases). V was trimmed by 3 bases and J by 2 bases, leaving 14 bases between them. The CDR3 spans 15 residues. The germline gives CDR1 LNHDA, CDR2 SQIVND (reference sequence). The CDR3 bases are TGTGCCAGTAGTATTTCGGCAGGGGGGCCCTACGAGCAGTACTTC. Its protein product is CASSISAGGPYEQYF.

The genes are TRBV5-1 and TRBJ1-2; 11 bases align to TRBD1. This CDR3 is 17 amino acids long. V gave up 4 bases and J gave up 5 bases; unmatched junction bases: 13. Germline lookup yields CDR1 SGHRS and CDR2 YFSETQ. The CDR3 DNA follows: TGCGCCAGCAGCCCGGCCGATTACCGGGACAGGGGGTATGGCTACACCTTC. Translated, it gives CASSPADYRDRGYGYTF. The full variable domain, with the rest looked up from reference TRBV5-1 and TRBJ1-2, is KAGVTQTPRYLIKTRGQQVTLSCSPISGHRSVSWYQQTPGQGLQFLFEYFSETQRNKGNFPGRFSGRQFSNSRSEMNVSTLELGDSALYLCASSPADYRDRGYGYTFGSGTRLTVV.

This sequence joins TRBV5-1 and TRBJ1-1, with unresolved D. Deletions cut 3 bases from V and 0 bases from J, with 9 bases between. The CDR3 runs 14 residues. Germline loops: CDR1 SGHRS, CDR2 YFSETQ. The CDR3, as DNA: TGCGCCAGCAGCTCTCCGGGGATGAACACTGAAGCTTTCTTT. Translating gives CASSSPGMNTEAFF.

The V and J genes are TRBV29-1 and TRBJ2-1; TRBD2 matches at 7 bases. Trimming cost V 6 bases and J 5 bases; bases outside gene matches: 10. The CDR3 contains 14 residues. Per the germline V gene, CDR1 is SQVTM and CDR2 is ANQGSEA. CDR3 amino acids: CSVLGRVVHNEQFF. As DNA, the CDR3 is TGCAGCGTCCTGGGGAGGGTGGTCCACAATGAGCAGTTCTTC.

V gene TRBV4-1 combines with J gene TRBJ1-1; 7 nucleotides match TRBD1. Germline lookup yields CDR1 MGHRA and CDR2 YSYEKL. The CDR3 length is 17 residues. V shed 0 bases, J shed 3 bases, and the junction held 10 bases outside the gene matches. CDR3 amino acids: CASSQDPPTGWDTEAFF. CDR3 in DNA: TGCGCCAGCAGCCAAGATCCCCCGACAGGGTGGGACACTGAAGCTTTCTTT.

The CDR3 region has the DNA TGTGCCAGCAGCCCCACAGGGGCCGGGGAGCTGTTTTTT. It is translated as CASSPTGAGELFF. J is TRBJ2-2 and V is TRBV7-9, with TRBD1 identical over 7 bases. V was pared by 5 bases and J by 6 bases, with 3 bases of the junction left unmatched. Germline lookup yields CDR1 SEHNR and CDR2 FQNEAQ (reference sequence). The CDR3 runs to 13 residues.

This chain uses TRBV5-6 with TRBJ2-5; the match to TRBD1 covers 10 bases. V lost 4 bases to trimming and J lost 5 bases; unmatched junction nucleotides: 20. CDR3 size: 19 residues. Germline CDR1 is SGHDT and CDR2 is YYEEEE. CDR3 nucleotide sequence: TGTGCCAGCAGCCCCCCACCGGGACAGGGGCTCGAAACCAGTGAGACCCAGTACTTC. Amino acid sequence: CASSPPPGQGLETSETQYF.

The gene calls are TRBV5-4 and TRBJ1-1; D is ambiguous. The length of the CDR3 is 13 residues. Germline-derived CDR1 and CDR2 are SGHNT and YYREEE (reference sequence). V was cut by 4 bases and J by 1 base, with 8 bases left in between. This chain's CDR3 is CASSQEGNTEAFF. CDR3 DNA sequence: TGTGCCAGCAGCCAGGAGGGGAACACTGAAGCTTTCTTT.